One and the same sample provided the 24 T cell receptor delta chains below, sequenced in a study of gamma-delta T cells after stem cell transplantation. TCRdb reanalysed the RT-PCR reads via CATT. This table holds 10,000 to 12,000 delta-chain clones, 38% found once. The sample comprised gamma-delta T cells. These receptor sequences come from a human donor. It is not recorded whose cells these are; they may come from a transplant donor.

This chain uses TRDV1 with TRDJ1; TRDD3 aligns across 9 bases. Germline V gene sequence: CDR1 TSWWSYY, CDR2 QGS. This CDR3 is 21 amino acids long. V lost 4 bases and J lost 7; bases outside the gene matches: 28. The CDR3 sequence: CALGAACRGPSYWGTRGKLIF. The CDR3 region has the DNA TGTGCTCTTGGGGCGGCCTGCAGAGGACCTTCGTACTGGGGGACCAGAGGTAAACTCATCTTT.

This chain links TRDV2 with TRDJ1, with D hard to call. Germline values: CDR1 GEAIGNYY, CDR2 EKD. V shed 3 bases and J shed 0 bases, with 7 bases lying between them. The CDR3 extends over 13 amino acids. The DNA for the CDR3 is TGTGCCTGTGACCGGGTTTACACCGATAAACTCATCTTT. This codes for CACDRVYTDKLIF.

The chain couples TRDV1 to TRDJ1; no firm D call. The CDR3 is 16 amino acids. Per the germline V gene, CDR1 is TSWWSYY and CDR2 is QGS. The V end was cut by 4 bases, the J end by 0 bases, with 15 bases between. The CDR3 spells CALGVSTAGHTDKLIF. CDR3 sequence (DNA): TGTGCTCTTGGGGTTTCGACGGCGGGTCACACCGATAAACTCATCTTT.

This chain uses TRDV1 with TRDJ1; D unresolved. Trimming removed 3 bases from V and 5 bases from J, with 13 bases in between. The CDR3 sequence is 14 residues long. Germline loops: CDR1 TSWWSYY, CDR2 QGS. The CDR3 here is CALGDFLRQDKLIF. CDR3 DNA: TGTGCTCTTGGGGACTTTCTCAGGCAAGATAAACTCATCTTT.

This clone rates as medium-sized. The V gene is TRDV2, the J gene TRDJ2, with 11 bases aligning to TRDD3. The CDR3 runs to 16 residues. Germline lookup yields CDR1 GEAIGNYY and CDR2 EKD. With 3 bases clipped from V and 0 bases from J, the junction kept 2 bases outside the gene matches. The CDR3 loop reads CACDVLGDTLTAQLFF. CDR3 in DNA: TGTGCCTGTGACGTACTGGGGGATACTTTGACAGCACAACTCTTCTTT.

The V and J genes are TRDV3 and TRDJ1; 7 positions match TRDD3. CDR1 is TVYSNPD, CDR2 GDNSRS, per germline (reference sequence). The V segment lost 4 bases and the J segment 1 base; nucleotides outside the gene matches: 18. This CDR3 contains 17 residues. CDR3 loop: CASNLRGGIDCTDKLIF. In DNA form, the CDR3 reads TGTGCCTCCAACCTACGTGGGGGGATTGATTGCACCGATAAACTCATCTTT.

For this clone: One end of the junction is discordant with germline, which a read error may explain. Within the sample, other DNA sequences also encode this same CDR3. V is TRDV2 and J is TRDJ1; D call uncertain. Germline values: CDR1 GEAIGNYY, CDR2 EKD. CDR3 size: 13 residues. This chain's CDR3 is CAFGDKGSDNLIF. The CDR3 DNA sequence: TGTGCCTTTGGTGATAAAGGGTCCGATAATCTCATCTTT.

This clone was observed a few times. One end of the junction is discordant with germline, which a read error may explain. CDR3: CALGERCLINYYWGMNTDKLTF. CDR3 DNA sequence: TGTGCTCTTGGGGAACGTTGCCTTATAAATTACTACTGGGGGATGAACACCGATAAACTCACCTTT. The chain employs TRDV1 and TRDJ1; the match to TRDD3 covers 10 bases. Germline values: CDR1 TSWWSYY, CDR2 QGS. There are 22 residues in the CDR3.

A few counts support this clone. An end of the junction differs from the germline gene, which may be a read error. At the DNA level, this CDR3 is encoded by other sequences in the same sample as well. The chain is built from TRDV1 and TRDJ2; TRDD3 is a possible D gene (5 bases). The CDR3 is 16 residues long. The germline V gene encodes CDR1 TSWWSYY and CDR2 QGS. The CDR3 sequence is CALGVPRKSSTAQLFF. CDR3 in DNA: TGTGCCCTTGGGGTCCCTAGGAAGTCCTCGACAGCACAACTCTTCTTT.

The CDR3 sequence is CALGDTYVNPYWAYLTAQLFF. The CDR3 DNA follows: TGTGCTCTTGGGGATACCTACGTGAACCCGTACTGGGCTTATTTGACAGCACAACTCTTCTTT. J is TRDJ2 and V is TRDV1; a possible D gene is TRDD3 (6 bases). The CDR3 consists of 21 residues. Germline CDR1 is TSWWSYY and CDR2 is QGS. The ends were cut back, 3 bases at V and 1 base at J, with 27 bases in the middle.

The chain uses TRDV3 and TRDJ1; 7 bases align to TRDD3. The J segment lost 1 base and the V segment lost 4 bases, leaving 15 bases of the junction unmatched. The CDR3 is 16 amino acids. Germline V gives CDR1 TVYSNPD, CDR2 GDNSRS (reference sequence). The CDR3, as DNA: TGTGCCTGCTATGCTTCCGGGGGATCTCCCACCGATAAACTCATCTTT. This translates into CACYASGGSPTDKLIF. The variable domain in full, completed from reference TRDV3 and TRDJ1, reads CDKVTQSSPDQTVASGSEVVLLCTYDTVYSNPDLFWYRIRPDYSFQFVFYGDNSRSEGADFTQGRFSVKHILTQKAFHLVISPVRTEDSATYYCACYASGGSPTDKLIFGKGTRVTVEP.

In this sample, this clone turned up a few times. The CDR3: CALGVGLRGFLQKKGYRGTDKLIF. In DNA, the CDR3 is TGTGCTCTTGGGGTGGGCCTTCGGGGGTTCCTACAAAAGAAGGGATACAGAGGCACCGATAAACTCATCTTT. This chain connects TRDV1 to TRDJ1; the D gene could be TRDD2 or TRDD3 (7 bases each). Germline CDR1 TSWWSYY, CDR2 QGS. The CDR3 has 24 amino acids. Trimming left V 4 bases short and J 1 base short, with 40 bases between.

The chain uses TRDV1 and TRDJ1, with a possible D match to TRDD2 (5 bases). This CDR3 spans 20 amino acids. Germline V CDR1 and CDR2: TSWWSYY, QGS. Trimming removed 1 base from V and 1 base from J, with 25 bases in between. CDR3 nucleotide sequence: TGTGCTCTTGGGGAACGAGTAAATCCTAGTTTCTGGTTCTTCACCGATAAACTCATCTTT. It codes for CALGERVNPSFWFFTDKLIF.

As regards this clone: With a much larger clone just one base away, this may be a read error. This rearrangement joins TRDV2 to TRDJ3, with a possible D match to TRDD3 (6 bases). There are 18 residues in the CDR3. Per germline, CDR1 GEAIGNYY and CDR2 EKD. CDR3 coding DNA: TGTGCCTGTGACGAGGGCTGGACCCGCTCCTGGGGCACCCGACAGATGTTTTTC. Its translation: CACDEGWTRSWGTRQMFF.

The sample holds a few counts of this clone. The chain combines TRDV1 with TRDJ1; 13 nucleotides align to TRDD3. V trimming: 3 bases; J trimming: 4 bases; junction bases outside the gene matches: 20. This CDR3 spans 21 amino acids. CDR1 is TSWWSYY and CDR2 is QGS in the germline V gene. The CDR3 coding sequence is TGTGCTCTTGGGGATCTGTTTATTCCGTACTGGGGGATACGTGAAGGCGATAAACTCATCTTT. Its protein product is CALGDLFIPYWGIREGDKLIF.

V is TRDV2 and J is TRDJ2, with D maybe TRDD3 (5 bases). The CDR3 has 14 residues. Germline V gives CDR1 GEAIGNYY, CDR2 EKD. Trimming took off 4 bases at V and 6 bases at J, with 14 bases between the two ends. CDR3: CACDLLVDPAQLFF. CDR3 sequence (DNA): TGTGCCTGTGATCTACTGGTGGATCCAGCACAACTCTTCTTT.

This clone was seen more than once but under ten times. The chain couples TRDV1 to TRDJ1; 11 bases map to TRDD3. CDR1 and CDR2 from the germline V gene are TSWWSYY and QGS. With 2 bases clipped from V and 3 bases from J, the junction kept 14 bases outside the gene matches. This CDR3 spans 19 amino acids. CDR3 amino acids: CALGERSPWGILIPDKLIF. Here the CDR3 DNA reads TGTGCTCTTGGGGAAAGGTCCCCCTGGGGGATACTTATCCCCGATAAACTCATCTTT.

This rearrangement joins TRDV3 to TRDJ1, with 8 bases matching TRDD3. Germline CDR1 is TVYSNPD and CDR2 is GDNSRS (reference sequence). With 2 bases clipped from V and 2 bases from J, the junction kept 25 bases outside the gene matches. This CDR3 has 20 residues. The CDR3 DNA reads TGTGCCTTTTTCGTCCGACGTACCTGGGGGAGTGAAACTATGACCGATAAACTCATCTTT. Protein product: CAFFVRRTWGSETMTDKLIF.

This chain connects TRDV1 to TRDJ1; D remains ambiguous. CDR1 TSWWSYY and CDR2 QGS come from the germline V gene. V was cut by 1 base and J by 0 bases, with 21 bases left in between. This CDR3 contains 19 residues. CDR3 coding DNA: TGTGCTCTTGGGGAACCCCCCCCTCCCGAAGGGGTCTACACCGATAAACTCATCTTT. Its translation is CALGEPPPPEGVYTDKLIF.

Relative to its sample, this clone is medium-sized. This sample also contains other DNA sequences that code for the same CDR3. The chain couples TRAV29/DV5 to TRDJ3, with TRDD3 matching over 12 bases. V lost 1 base, J lost 0 bases, and 8 bases stayed unmatched. Germline V gives CDR1 NSMFDY, CDR2 ISSIKDK. The CDR3 has 20 residues. The chain's CDR3 is CAASTYWGIPSSWDTRQMFF. DNA of the CDR3: TGTGCAGCAAGCACTTACTGGGGGATACCCAGCTCCTGGGACACCCGACAGATGTTTTTC.

This clone appeared a few times. The gene calls are TRDV2 and TRDJ1; D may be TRDD3 (5 bases). Trimming removed 5 bases from V and 3 bases from J, with 21 bases in between. The CDR3 extends over 16 amino acids. Germline V lookup: CDR1 GEAIGNYY, CDR2 EKD. In DNA, the CDR3 is TGTGCCTGTGCACGGCTGGGATTCATAGGGGCCGATAAACTCATCTTT. Its translation: CACARLGFIGADKLIF.

This clone is judged medium-sized (0.01 to 0.1%). The chain recombines TRDV3 with TRDJ1, with 7 bases matching TRDD3. Trimming cost V 2 bases and J 2 bases; bases outside gene matches: 11. The CDR3 has 15 amino acids. CDR1 and CDR2 (germline): TVYSNPD, GDNSRS (reference sequence). The CDR3 region has the DNA TGTGCCTTTCAGCCCTACGTGGGGATAACCGATAAACTCATCTTT. Its protein product is CAFQPYVGITDKLIF.

In regard to this clone: An end of the junction does not agree with germline; a read error may underlie this. The chain couples TRDV1 to TRDJ1, with D tentatively TRDD2 or TRDD3 (5 bases each). The CDR3 is made up of 19 amino acids. The V gene's germline CDR1 is TSWWSYY and CDR2 QGS. CDR3 region: CAIGEPTPCLGRYTDKLIF. DNA of the CDR3: TGTGCTATTGGGGAACCTACTCCCTGTCTGGGCCGGTACACCGATAAACTCATCTTT.

For this clone: Mismatch with germline at one junction end may stem from a read error. The same CDR3 is also encoded by other DNA sequences in this sample. The rearrangement links TRAV29/DV5 to TRDJ2, with D maybe TRDD3 (6 bases). This CDR3 has 18 amino acids. Germline V CDR1 and CDR2: NSMFDY, ISSIKDK. The CDR3 here is CAASAQSGDTMLTAQLFF. CDR3 coding DNA: TGTGCCGCAAGCGCCCAATCTGGGGACACTATGTTGACAGCACAACTCTTCTTT.